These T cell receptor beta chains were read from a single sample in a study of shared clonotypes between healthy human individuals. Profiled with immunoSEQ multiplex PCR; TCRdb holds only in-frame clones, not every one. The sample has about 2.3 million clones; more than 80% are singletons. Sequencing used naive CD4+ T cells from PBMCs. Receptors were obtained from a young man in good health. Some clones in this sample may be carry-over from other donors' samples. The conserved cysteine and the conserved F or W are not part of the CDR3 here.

CDR3: ASSKEGGRADQPQH
V: TRBV21-1
J: TRBJ1-5
length: 14

CDR3: AWSSLRGEQY
V: TRBV30
J: TRBJ2-7
length: 10

CDR3: SVDISGANVLT
V: TRBV29-1
J: TRBJ2-6
length: 11

CDR3: AWSGADTQY
V: TRBV30
J: TRBJ2-3
length: 9

CDR3: ASSQDPTSRFGTDTQY
V: TRBV4-1
J: TRBJ2-3
length: 16

CDR3: ASSLASGGSYEQY
V: TRBV5-5
J: TRBJ2-7
length: 13

CDR3: ASSVRSGGIGYT
V: TRBV9
J: TRBJ1-2
length: 12

CDR3: ASSLRDRADTQY
V: TRBV7-3
J: TRBJ2-3
length: 12

CDR3: ASSTPGRGHSGANVLT
V: TRBV5-4
J: TRBJ2-6
length: 16

CDR3: ASSTRELYQETQY
V: TRBV28
J: TRBJ2-5
length: 13

CDR3: ASSVDRVIGELF
V: TRBV9
J: TRBJ2-2
length: 12

CDR3: ASSRNPGNTIY
V: TRBV14
J: TRBJ1-3
length: 11

CDR3: ASSPGRDTQY
V: TRBV14
J: TRBJ2-3
length: 10

CDR3: ASSLRTSGIRLDTDTQY
V: TRBV11-2
J: TRBJ2-3
length: 17

CDR3: ASSGTGRGRITGELF
V: TRBV19
J: TRBJ2-2
length: 15

CDR3: AITPGGNEQF
V: TRBV10-3
J: TRBJ2-1
length: 10

CDR3: ATLGRETYEQY
V: TRBV23-1
J: TRBJ2-7
length: 11

CDR3: ASSLGGLSNTEAF
V: TRBV5-1
J: TRBJ1-1
length: 13

CDR3: ASSPFRQSWGYGYT
V: TRBV28
J: TRBJ1-2
length: 14

CDR3: ASSKVVNTEAF
V: TRBV25-1
J: TRBJ1-1
length: 11

CDR3: ASSQGLAGELETQY
V: TRBV4-1
J: TRBJ2-5
length: 14

CDR3: ASTTGYTEAF
V: TRBV19
J: TRBJ1-1
length: 10

CDR3: ASSRDPRGSVVETQY
V: TRBV18
J: TRBJ2-5
length: 15

CDR3: ASRATGSPFPPVYGYT
V: TRBV19
J: TRBJ1-2
length: 16

CDR3: ASSLEKTSGGNNEQF
V: TRBV11-3
J: TRBJ2-1
length: 15

CDR3: ASSWDGQNQPQH
V: TRBV5-1
J: TRBJ1-5
length: 12

CDR3: ASSTSSQETQY
V: TRBV27
J: TRBJ2-5
length: 11

CDR3: ASSPGPGLAEFSSYNEQF
V: TRBV13
J: TRBJ2-1
length: 18

CDR3: ASSRGRGEHYEQY
V: TRBV19
J: TRBJ2-7
length: 13

CDR3: ASSEGLEQY
V: TRBV6-1
J: TRBJ2-7
length: 9

CDR3: ASSDGPASYEQY
V: TRBV6-5
J: TRBJ2-7
length: 12

CDR3: ASSEVGGPNEKLF
V: TRBV2
J: TRBJ1-4
length: 13

CDR3: ASSPLIHALTYEQY
V: TRBV5-1
J: TRBJ2-7
length: 14

CDR3: ASSYWTSGSYNEQF
V: TRBV9
J: TRBJ2-1
length: 14

CDR3: ASSRDRGEAF
V: TRBV7-8
J: TRBJ1-1
length: 10

CDR3: ASSPTGDTQY
V: TRBV5-4
J: TRBJ2-3
length: 10

CDR3: ASSFGSTADTQY
V: TRBV11-2
J: TRBJ2-3
length: 12

CDR3: ASSEAGQGRTLNTEAF
V: TRBV6-1
J: TRBJ1-1
length: 16

CDR3: SASAVSLAF
V: TRBV20-1
J: TRBJ2-1
length: 9

CDR3: ASSLVRLEQY
V: TRBV7-2
J: TRBJ2-3
length: 10

CDR3: ASSETGGPGSEQY
V: TRBV2
J: TRBJ2-7
length: 13

CDR3: ASSDPRDPPQQY
V: TRBV11-3
J: TRBJ2-7
length: 12

CDR3: SAYLLAGVWGSYNEQF
V: TRBV29-1
J: TRBJ2-1
length: 16

CDR3: AWSTSEVGEKLF
V: TRBV30
J: TRBJ1-4
length: 12

CDR3: ASRNPGLSSYEQY
V: TRBV6-6
J: TRBJ2-7
length: 13

CDR3: ASSESDSGNTIY
V: TRBV25-1
J: TRBJ1-3
length: 12

CDR3: ASSRSGSSYNEQF
V: TRBV7-2
J: TRBJ2-1
length: 13

CDR3: ASSEGRHTDTQY
V: TRBV6-4
J: TRBJ2-3
length: 12

CDR3: ASSLEGLNPGNTIY
V: TRBV5-4
J: TRBJ1-3
length: 14

CDR3: ASSQTDRANEKLF
V: TRBV7-7
J: TRBJ1-4
length: 13

CDR3: ASSQGRQAAGNTIY
V: TRBV4-1
J: TRBJ1-3
length: 14